Shown below are 8 T cell receptor beta chains from a single sample sequenced in a study of T cell changes during pregnancy in multiple sclerosis. Only in-frame clones appear in the TCRdb table, and some are missing; sequencing was by immunoSEQ multiplex PCR. This sample has about 35,000 clones; 91% occur once, and the top ten carry about 3%. Material: CD4+ T cells from peripheral blood mononuclear cells, obtained in the third trimester of pregnancy. The receptors originated from a female donor in good health, enrolled as a control in a pregnancy study.

V usage is TRBV6-1 and J usage is TRBJ2-5, with D maybe TRBD1 (7 bases). The germline gives CDR1 MNHNS, CDR2 SASEGT. Trimming shortened V by 1 base and J by 5 bases, and 17 bases separated the two germline ends. The CDR3 is 16 residues long. CDR3 in DNA: TGTGCCAGCAGTGAAGGGCGACAGGGAGGAACGGAGACCCAGTACTTC. As protein: CASSEGRQGGTETQYF.

CDR3 DNA: TGTGCCAGCAGCCCCGGACAGGATTGGACTGAAGCTTTCTTT. This translates into CASSPGQDWTEAFF. The rearrangement joins TRBV7-2 to TRBJ1-1; 7 nucleotides line up with TRBD1. There are 14 residues in the CDR3. From germline, CDR1 is SGHTA and CDR2 FQGNSA. V trimming: 5 bases; J trimming: 5 bases; junction bases outside the gene matches: 8.

V and J are TRBV10-2 and TRBJ2-7; TRBD1 matches 8 bases. Germline trimming cut 10 bases from V and 2 bases from J; bases unmatched to any gene: 7. Germline V gene sequence: CDR1 WSHSY, CDR2 SAAADI. This CDR3 region has 13 residues. The CDR3 is CATTDRGPYEQYF. In DNA, the CDR3 is TGCGCCACTACTGACAGGGGTCCCTACGAGCAGTACTTC.

There are a few counts of this clone. The chain combines TRBV11-2 with TRBJ1-3; D call uncertain. V gave up 3 bases and J gave up 2 bases, with 11 bases separating them. The CDR3 consists of 15 residues. Looked up from germline, CDR1 is SGHAT and CDR2 is FQNNGV. CDR3 sequence reads: CASSFSIPPGNTIYF. DNA for the CDR3: TGTGCCAGCAGCTTTTCCATCCCCCCTGGAAACACCATATATTTT.

The rearrangement uses TRBV7-2 and TRBJ2-7; no clear D gene. Germline V gene sequence: CDR1 SGHTA, CDR2 FQGNSA. The V gene lost 2 bases and the J gene lost 4 bases, with 3 bases spanning the gap. CDR3 size: 11 residues. The CDR3 spells CASSLIYEQYF. As DNA, the CDR3 is TGTGCCAGCAGCTTAATATACGAGCAGTACTTC.

The chain couples TRBV9 to TRBJ2-7; D may be TRBD2 (5 bases). Deletions cut 4 bases from V and 5 bases from J, with 19 bases between. The CDR3 runs 15 residues. CDR1 and CDR2 (germline): SGDLS, YYNGEE. The CDR3 spells CASSPKLSVADEQYF. CDR3 DNA sequence: TGTGCCAGCAGCCCCAAACTTAGCGTTGCCGACGAGCAGTACTTC.

The table lists this clone with a count of one. The genes are TRBV28 and TRBJ2-3, with 7 bases identical to TRBD2. V shed 3 bases and J 3 bases; nucleotides not matched to a gene: 9. The V gene's germline CDR1 is MDHEN and CDR2 SYDVKM. The length of the CDR3 is 16 residues. The CDR3 DNA reads TGTGCCAGCAGTTTGACGTGGGGAGGGGCGACAGATACGCAGTATTTT. This encodes CASSLTWGGATDTQYF.

The chain combines TRBV5-8 with TRBJ2-1, with D possibly being TRBD1 (6 bases). The CDR3 extends over 15 amino acids. V shed 5 bases and J shed 4 bases, with 16 bases lying between them. Germline lookup yields CDR1 SGHTS and CDR2 YDEGEE. CDR3 amino acids: CASSPRQARYNEQFF. The CDR3 DNA reads as TGTGCCAGCAGTCCCCGACAGGCCCGATACAATGAGCAGTTCTTC.